This T cell receptor (beta chain) was profiled in a study of T-cell reconstitution after alpha-beta-depleted transplantation in children (TCRdb year 2016). The study in broad terms: Using TCR repertoire profiling, the study quantitatively followed how T-cell immune reconstitution unfolded in children after TCRalphabeta/CD19-depleted allogeneic hematopoietic cell transplantation. Beyond this particular receptor, the publication reports: About two months after transplant, the apparently early recovery of alphabetaT-cell counts reportedly depended on just several hundred clones that had expanded rapidly and came from non-depleted graft cells. The frequencies of hyperexpanded clones fell over the following months, and after one year, T-cell counts and TCRbeta diversity were mostly attributed to newly produced T cells. In some patients, high TCRbeta diversity at day 60 was attributed to recipient T cells and intrathymic progenitors that had survived conditioning.

In the case of this clonotype: Its binding antigen is unknown. Base quality data are lacking; no much larger clone is found one base away.

The sample's treatment or condition, from its label and the paper: allogeneic hematopoietic cell transplantation with graft depleted of TCRalphabeta T cells and CD19 B cells. The children who served as transplant recipients had been given grafts of TCRalphabeta/CD19-depleted allogeneic hematopoietic cells. The library was prepared using PCR. Sequencer: Illumina HiSeq 2500. To normalize quantification of the TCRbeta repertoire, the TCR libraries were built with molecular barcoding that relied on unique molecular identifiers. TCRdb reprocessing: public reads trimmed at Q25 with fastp, clones called with MiXCR, in-frame beta chains kept. A single entry per CDR3 protein holds the most common genes and DNA from its merged rows. The sample has about 300,000 distinct CDR3 sequences on record, less than 9.5% of them singletons. 8.5% to 9.5% of the sample comes from the top ten. The cysteine opens and the phenylalanine closes a CDR3 of 17 amino acids. This entry keeps only the CDR3 DNA: 51 bases, framed from base 1. Compared with germline, V lacks 4 bases and J lacks 2 bases; bases without a gene match: 9. Via the germline V gene (reference sequence), CDR1 is MNHEY and CDR2 SMNVEV.

The material was peripheral blood, obtained 360 days after TCRalphabeta/CD19-depleted stem cell transplant. The receptor comes from a female patient aged 2-15 years who had a stem cell transplant for Fanconi anemia, so the T cells may come from the graft donor. Recombination joined TRBV27 with TRBJ2-3, with 10 junctional bases fitting TRBD2. The bases read TGTGCCAGCAGTTCACCTAACCTAGCGGGGGCCACAGATACGCAGTATTTT. Translated, this gives CASSSPNLAGATDTQYF.